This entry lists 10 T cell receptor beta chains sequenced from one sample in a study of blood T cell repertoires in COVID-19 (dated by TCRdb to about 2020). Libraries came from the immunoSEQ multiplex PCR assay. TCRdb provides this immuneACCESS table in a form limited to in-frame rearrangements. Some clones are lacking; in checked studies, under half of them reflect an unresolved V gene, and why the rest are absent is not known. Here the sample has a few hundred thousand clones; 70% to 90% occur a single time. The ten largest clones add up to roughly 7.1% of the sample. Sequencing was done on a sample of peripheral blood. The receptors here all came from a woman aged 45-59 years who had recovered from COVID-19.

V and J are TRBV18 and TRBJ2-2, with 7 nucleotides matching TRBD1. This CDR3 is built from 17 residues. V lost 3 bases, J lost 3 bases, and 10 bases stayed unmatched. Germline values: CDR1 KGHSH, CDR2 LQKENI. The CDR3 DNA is TGTGCCAGCTCACCCCTATCGACAGGGCCGGACACCGGGGAGCTGTTTTTT. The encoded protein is CASSPLSTGPDTGELFF.

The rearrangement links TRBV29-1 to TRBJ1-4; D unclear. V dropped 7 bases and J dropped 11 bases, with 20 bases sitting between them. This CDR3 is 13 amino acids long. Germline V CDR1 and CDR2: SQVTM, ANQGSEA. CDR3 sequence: CSATDFWREKLFF. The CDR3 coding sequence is TGCAGCGCTACGGACTTTTGGCGGGAGAAACTGTTTTTT.

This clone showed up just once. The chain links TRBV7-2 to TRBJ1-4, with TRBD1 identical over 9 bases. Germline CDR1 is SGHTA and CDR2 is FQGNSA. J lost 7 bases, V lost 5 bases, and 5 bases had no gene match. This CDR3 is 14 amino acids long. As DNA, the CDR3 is TGTGCCAGCAGCCAACAGGGGGCCGGTGAAAAACTGTTTTTT. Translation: CASSQQGAGEKLFF.

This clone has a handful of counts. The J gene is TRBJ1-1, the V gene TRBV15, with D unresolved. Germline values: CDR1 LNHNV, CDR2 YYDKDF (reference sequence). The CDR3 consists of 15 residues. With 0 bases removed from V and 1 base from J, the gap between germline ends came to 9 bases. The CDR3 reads CATSRDRVGNTEAFF. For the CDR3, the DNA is TGTGCCACCAGCAGAGATCGAGTCGGGAACACTGAAGCTTTCTTT.

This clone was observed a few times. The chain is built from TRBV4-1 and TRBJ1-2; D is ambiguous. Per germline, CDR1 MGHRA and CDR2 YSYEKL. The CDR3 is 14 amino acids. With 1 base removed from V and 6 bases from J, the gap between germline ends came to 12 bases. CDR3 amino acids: CASSQAGFYDGYTF. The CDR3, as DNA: TGCGCCAGCAGCCAAGCAGGCTTCTATGATGGCTACACCTTC.

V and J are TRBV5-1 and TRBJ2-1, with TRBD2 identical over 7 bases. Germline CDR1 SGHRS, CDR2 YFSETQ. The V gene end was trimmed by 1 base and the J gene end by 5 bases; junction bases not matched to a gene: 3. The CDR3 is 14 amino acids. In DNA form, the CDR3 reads TGCGCCAGCAGCTTGAGGGACTATGACAATGAGCAGTTCTTC. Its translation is CASSLRDYDNEQFF.

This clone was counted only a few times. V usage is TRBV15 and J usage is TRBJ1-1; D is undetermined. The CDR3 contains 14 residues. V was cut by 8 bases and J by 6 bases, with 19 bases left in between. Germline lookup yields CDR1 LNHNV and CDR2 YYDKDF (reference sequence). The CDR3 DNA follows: TGTGCCACCCGGTCGGGAATCAACAGCCCTGAAGCTTTCTTT. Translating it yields CATRSGINSPEAFF.

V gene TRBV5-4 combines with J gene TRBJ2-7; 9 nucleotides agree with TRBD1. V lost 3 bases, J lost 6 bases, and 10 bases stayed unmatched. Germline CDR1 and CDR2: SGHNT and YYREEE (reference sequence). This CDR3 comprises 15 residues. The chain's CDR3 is CASSSRTGVQVEQYF. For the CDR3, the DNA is TGTGCCAGCAGCTCTAGGACAGGGGTTCAGGTCGAGCAGTACTTC.

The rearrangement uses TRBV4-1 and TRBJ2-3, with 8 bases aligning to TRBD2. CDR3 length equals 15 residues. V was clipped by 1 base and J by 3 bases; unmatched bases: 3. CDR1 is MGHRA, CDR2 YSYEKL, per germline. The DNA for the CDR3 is TGCGCCAGCAGCCAAGGACTAGCGAGGACAGATACGCAGTATTTT. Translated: CASSQGLARTDTQYF.

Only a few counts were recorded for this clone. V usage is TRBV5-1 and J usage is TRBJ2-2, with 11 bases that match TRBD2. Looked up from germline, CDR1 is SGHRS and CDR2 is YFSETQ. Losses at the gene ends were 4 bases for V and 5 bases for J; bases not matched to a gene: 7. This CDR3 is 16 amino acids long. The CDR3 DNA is TGCGCCAGCAGCCCTCCGGGACTAGCGGATACCGGGGAGCTGTTTTTT. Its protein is CASSPPGLADTGELFF.